This TCR beta chain was found in a study of blood T cell repertoires in COVID-19. Across the whole study: Researchers got acute and convalescent COVID-19 samples from the United States, Italy and Spain. PBMCs, B-cell-depleted T cells, or T cells were the source of the cDNA or gDNA that made up the material.

Per the authors' pipeline: Nucleated cell counts were estimated from reference gene primer amplification. Measured with immunoSEQ multiplex PCR; TCRdb has only the in-frame clones, and not every one. The D gene and trimming were derived from the DNA, and the V and J assignments and clone size from that table. This table has about 150,000 clones, about 83% appearing once. Germline-derived CDR1 and CDR2 are SGHKS and YYEKEE (reference sequence). This CDR3 has 15 amino acids. Trimming pared 1 base from V and 5 bases from J, leaving 15 bases between. The chain employs TRBV5-5 and TRBJ1-2; tentatively, D is TRBD1 (5 bases). Specimen: peripheral blood. The clonotype originates from a man between 50 and 59 years old with acute or convalescent COVID-19. CDR3 bases: TGTGCCAGCAGCTTGTACCAGGGACTAGGATATGGCTACACCTTC. This gives the protein CASSLYQGLGYGYTF. Complete variable domain (other parts from reference TRBV5-5 and TRBJ1-2): DAGVTQSPTHLIKTRGQQVTLRCSPISGHKSVSWYQQVLGQGPQFIFQYYEKEERGRGNFPDRFSARQFPNYSSELNVNALLLGDSALYLCASSLYQGLGYGYTFGSGTRLTVV.